This record covers a single TCR beta chain. The data were taken from a study of shared clonotypes between healthy human individuals. Per the germline V gene, CDR1 is LNHDA and CDR2 is SQIVND (reference sequence). The length of the CDR3 is 15 residues. Between the trimmed V and J ends, which lost 3 bases and 2 bases, there was a span of 11 bases. Assay: immunoSEQ multiplex PCR; the TCRdb copy retains only in-frame clones and omits some. Here the sample spans 740,000 or so clones, 60% to 75% being singletons. The sequencing input was memory CD4+ T cells sorted from blood. Subset indicated: CD45RA-negative fraction. This receptor was obtained from a woman in her twenties or thirties in good health. The chain couples TRBV19 to TRBJ1-5; a weak D match, TRBD1 (5 bases). The CDR3 reads CASSIPGRGNQPQHF. DNA of the CDR3: TGTGCCAGTAGTATTCCGGGCAGGGGCAATCAGCCCCAGCATTTT. Using reference TRBV19 and TRBJ1-5 for the parts outside the CDR3, the full variable domain is DGGITQSPKYLFRKEGQNVTLSCEQNLNHDAMYWYRQDPGQGLRLIYYSQIVNDFQKGDIAEGYSVSREKKESFPLTVTSAQKNPTAFYLCASSIPGRGNQPQHFGDGTRLSIL.